This T cell receptor (delta chain) originates from a study of gamma-delta chains in newborns, infants, children. This CDR3 region has 30 residues. Germline loops: CDR1 TSWWSYY, CDR2 QGS. TCRdb re-called the reads through CATT. The repertoire holds 2,500 to 3,500 delta-chain clones, with around 2.7% as singletons. In its sample, this clone was seen a few times. A junction boundary mismatches the germline segment, possibly from a read error. This sample also contains other DNA sequences that code for the same CDR3. Sequencing was carried out using blood. The chain has TRDV1 and TRDJ1; TRDD2 matches at 7 bases. This sequence was found in a child who was a newborn, infant or young child, either healthy, febrile or measles-vaccinated (not recorded which). Here the CDR3 DNA reads TGTGCCCTTGGGGACCGCCCTAAAAACCGTCTTCCTTCCTTCGGGTACTGGAACAAAGGGGGTAGGAGAAGAGTAGATAAACTCATCTTT. It is translated as CALGDRPKNRLPSFGYWNKGGRRRVDKLIF.